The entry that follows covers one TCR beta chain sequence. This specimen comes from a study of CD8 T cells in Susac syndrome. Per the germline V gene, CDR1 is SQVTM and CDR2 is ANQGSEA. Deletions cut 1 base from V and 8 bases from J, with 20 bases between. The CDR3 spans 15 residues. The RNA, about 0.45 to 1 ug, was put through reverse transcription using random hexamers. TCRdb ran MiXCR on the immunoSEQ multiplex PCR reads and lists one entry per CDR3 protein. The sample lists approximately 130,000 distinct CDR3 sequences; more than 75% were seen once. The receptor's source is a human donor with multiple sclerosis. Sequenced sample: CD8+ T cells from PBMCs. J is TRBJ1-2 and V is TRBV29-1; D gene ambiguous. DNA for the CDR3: TGCAGCGTTGAAGGGGCGGGGAGCCTGATAAACGGCTACACCTTC. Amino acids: CSVEGAGSLINGYTF.